Reported below is one T cell receptor (beta chain). What antigen it recognizes has not been identified. Per-nucleotide qualities are absent, and no much larger clonotype sits a single base away. The cohort consisted of 670 or so healthy bone marrow donors. At the time of sampling, all cohort members were nominally healthy, though unrecorded immune exposures were likely present. The donor tested CMV seronegative, placing the donor among the 350 to 400 seronegative members of the cohort. A peripheral blood sample was provided by each donor, and peripheral blood mononuclear cells were used for TCR beta sequencing. The Qiagen DNeasy Blood Extraction Kit was used to extract genomic DNA from the blood cell samples. This sample is part of a study of cytomegalovirus exposure and HLA in healthy donors (dated by TCRdb to the late 2010s). About the investigation overall: An earlier analysis of fewer than 750 of the donors reported about 300 Gb of sequence data and 95 million to 120 million unique TCR beta sequences obtained from 150 million to 200 million T cells. The number of donors typed differed by locus, with 629-630 for A, B, C, DRB1 and DQB1, more than 500 for DQA1, nearly 610 for DPA1, and approximately 470 for DPB1. A later analysis re-examined previously published TCR beta repertoires from several hundred donors and added high-resolution HLA genotyping to investigate patterns of TCR occurrence. Genome-wide SNP genotypes for about 65% of the roughly 670 donors were used in a later genetic analysis, which treated that subset as a discovery cohort. The genetic ancestry cluster associated with self-reported Caucasian donors included around 76% of the 300 to 400 genotyped donors. An earlier analysis of a few hundred of the donors applied high-throughput TCR beta sequencing to assess whether each TCR beta V gene segment acted as functional or pseudogenic. All discovery cohort repertoires had been generated on a single sequencing platform. Rather than drawing on any new phenotypic data, the later analysis identified candidate immune exposures from TCR beta sequences and the way those sequences occurred across donors. The aim of the study was to test whether cataloging public T cell receptors could identify signatures of past pathogen exposure. The study combined high-throughput TCR immunosequencing, statistical association of individual TCRs with disease status, and machine learning to predict cytomegalovirus infection status. Alongside the repertoire data, information on donor age, sex, ethnicity and CMV serostatus was compiled. About 330 gigabases of sequencing data and approximately 91 million unique TCR sequences made up an early release that covered 500 to 700 HLA-typed donors. A separate validation cohort of roughly 120 different subjects was used in addition to the roughly 670-subject first cohort. Both class I and class II loci were covered by HLA typing, at four-digit resolution. Across around 400 genotyped donors of the cohort, an average of about 200,000 unique TCR beta nucleotide sequences per donor were sequenced, and 15% to 20% of those sequences were non-productive. Roughly 5 DR-DQ haplotypes were handled as single units for association and clustering, since linkage in the cohort was strong. Using immunosequencing, the study profiled T cell repertoires from around 680 subjects and related those repertoires to cytomegalovirus serostatus. General conclusions and limits of the study: When HLA alleles, especially DR and DQ, strongly co-occurred, TCR associations were difficult to assign to individual alleles. Because HLA typing was missing for some donors at each locus, association tests included only the typed subset. In a later genetic analysis, a missense DCLRE1C variant was associated with V-gene and J-gene trimming of TCR beta chains, and the association was replicated in an independent cohort. Correlated functional status among segregating V segments might be attributable to linkage disequilibrium, but an unknown experimental factor could not be ruled out. The study listed 150 to 200 TCR beta chains as associated with cytomegalovirus. Broadly in line with IMGT annotations, most TCR beta V segments showed up in productive rearrangements about 90% or about 30% of the time in an earlier analysis of around 550 of the donors. In a later genetic analysis, fewer N-insertions in productive TCRs were reported among donors in an Asian-associated ancestry cluster than the approximately 710-donor mean. A cluster of highly shared sequence variants was judged likely to represent a technical artifact of the sequencing pipeline. A later analysis reported that several top co-occurrence clusters appeared linked to parvovirus B19, influenza, CMV and Epstein-Barr virus. Some 16 rarely observed V segments, including chromosome 9 orphons, were excluded from the earlier analysis of about 600 of the donors because counts were too low. A few of the identified cytomegalovirus-associated TCR beta chains were confirmed in vitro to be specific for cytomegalovirus antigens. Roughly uniform sequencing depth across donors was assumed in presence/absence analyses, although this assumption may not hold. In both the original and validation cohorts, the classifier was reported to diagnose cytomegalovirus status with high specificity and sensitivity. In a later analysis, HLA-associated TCR beta chains showed more clonal expansion and lower generation probabilities than non-associated chains that were equally common. At a false discovery rate of 0.05, a later analysis linked fewer than 20,000 TCR beta sequences to specific HLA alleles. The authors suggested that the approach could potentially be generalized to other disease states and immunological phenotypes. For the cohort, immune exposure information was limited to CMV serostatus. A further reported finding was that TCR beta sequences accurately predicted the HLA-A and HLA-B alleles for most subjects in the first cohort. Across donors, most TCR sequences were observed very rarely, whereas some public TCRs were present in many individuals. In a later analysis, TCR association rates were found to vary across HLA loci, with the most associated TCRs seen for DRB1 alleles and the fewest for HLA-C alleles. In this cohort, only TCR beta chains were sequenced, and detectable features were limited by the absence of alpha or paired-chain data. A later analysis found that most CMV-associated TCR beta chains appeared HLA-restricted, with HLA associations seemingly driven largely by CMV exposure.

The library was prepared using the immunoSEQ multiplex PCR assay. The multiplex PCR relied on a mix of 60 forward primers for TCR Vbeta segments and 13 reverse primers for TCR Jbeta segments. The CDR3 region of rearranged TCR beta genes was amplified from genomic DNA with a multiplex PCR assay. On the Illumina HiSeq System, the amplified TCR beta libraries were sequenced as 87-base-pair reads. The original pipeline was this. In a later analysis, roughly 80 million unique TCR beta chains were counted across the roughly 670 repertoires, and roughly 9.9 million of these chains were shared by at least two donors. To remove PCR and sequencing errors, raw reads were error-corrected and collapsed into unique sequences using a nearest-neighbor algorithm that merged closely related sequences. Alignment of CDR3 sequences to IMGT reference sequences was used to assign V, D and J gene segments. For a sequence to be retained, at least a six-nucleotide match to both a V gene segment and a J gene segment was required. Rearrangements were classified as productive when the CDR3 lacked stop codons and remained in frame with V and J, and all other rearrangements were classified as non-productive. CDR3 was defined by IMGT convention, running from the second conserved V-encoded cysteine to the conserved J-encoded phenylalanine. The earlier analysis of some 550 of the donors excluded any sequence lacking an unambiguous match to a single V gene segment. An earlier analysis of a few hundred of the donors called V segments functional above 56.7% productive rearrangements and segregating when the between-donor standard deviation exceeded 5%. A statistical classification framework was built to diagnose cytomegalovirus status from the catalog of TCR beta chain sequences. V and J gene assignment, in a later analysis, came from comparing TCR nucleotide sequences with IMGT/GENE-DB human TR gene sequences. The TCRdist pipeline was used in a later analysis to assign CDR3 sequences and most-parsimonious VDJ recombination scenarios. In a later analysis, each TCR beta chain was defined by its CDR3 amino acid sequence together with its V-gene family, and reads lacking a unique V-gene family were excluded. In a later analysis, 450 to 600 highly shared, low-generation-probability nucleotide sequences were removed to address suspected cross-contamination and a sequencing artifact. For each public chain, a later analysis derived a clonal expansion index from normalized ranks of inferred template counts within each repertoire. Generation probabilities in a later analysis came from a VDJ recombination model fitted to out-of-frame rearrangements, and those results were checked against IGoR. In a later analysis, TCR-TCR, TCR-HLA and TCR-CMV co-occurrence was scored with hypergeometric tests, and a repertoire-size bias correction was applied to TCR pairs. False discovery rates were estimated in a later analysis by permuting HLA or CMV assignments 20 times. In a later analysis, co-occurring TCRs were grouped using DBSCAN, and TCRdist sequence similarity was added for clustering within HLA-allele-positive subsets. For co-occurrence clustering, repertoires with fewer than 30,000 or more than 120,000 public chains were excluded, along with five or six repertoires with anomalous nucleotide sharing. TCRdb took over this immuneACCESS table, retaining in-frame rearrangements with V and J assigned. Such tables are incomplete; in checked studies, under half of the missing clones stem from an unresolved V gene, and the remainder is unexplained. V, J and clone size are those of that table, while D and trimming were read from the DNA. Across this sample there are tens of thousands of clones, with just under 85% seen only once. Around 2.8% of the sample is held by the ten biggest clonotypes.

The receptor comes from a man between 45 and 60 years old in good health and CMV-seronegative. The sample was PBMCs.

The bases read TGTGCCTGGAGTACAAGGGGCTCCTATAATTCACCCCTCCACTTT. Translation gives CAWSTRGSYNSPLHF. The chain employs TRBV30 and TRBJ1-6; possibly the D gene is TRBD1, per 5 matching bases. The germline V gene (reference sequence) gives CDR1 as GTSNPN and CDR2 as SVGIG. Taken from cysteine to phenylalanine, the CDR3 has 15 residues. Solely the CDR3 DNA is kept, with 45 bases framed from the first base. V loses 2 bases of germline sequence and J loses 0 bases, and the interval between the two ends is 8 bases.